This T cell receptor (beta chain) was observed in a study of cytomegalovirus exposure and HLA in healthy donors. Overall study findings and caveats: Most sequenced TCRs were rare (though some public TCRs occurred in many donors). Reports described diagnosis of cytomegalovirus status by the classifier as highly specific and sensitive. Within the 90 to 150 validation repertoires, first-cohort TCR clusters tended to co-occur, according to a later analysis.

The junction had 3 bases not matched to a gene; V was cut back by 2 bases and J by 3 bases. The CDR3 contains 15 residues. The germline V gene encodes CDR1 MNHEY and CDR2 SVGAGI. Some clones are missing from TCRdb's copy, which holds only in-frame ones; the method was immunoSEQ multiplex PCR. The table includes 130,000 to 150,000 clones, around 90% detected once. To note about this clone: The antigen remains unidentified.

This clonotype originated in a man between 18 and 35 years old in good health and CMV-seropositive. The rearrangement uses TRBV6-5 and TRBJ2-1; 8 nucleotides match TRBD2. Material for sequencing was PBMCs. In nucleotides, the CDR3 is TGTGCCAGCAGTTACGGAGCGGGGGACTACAATGAGCAGTTCTTC. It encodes CASSYGAGDYNEQFF.